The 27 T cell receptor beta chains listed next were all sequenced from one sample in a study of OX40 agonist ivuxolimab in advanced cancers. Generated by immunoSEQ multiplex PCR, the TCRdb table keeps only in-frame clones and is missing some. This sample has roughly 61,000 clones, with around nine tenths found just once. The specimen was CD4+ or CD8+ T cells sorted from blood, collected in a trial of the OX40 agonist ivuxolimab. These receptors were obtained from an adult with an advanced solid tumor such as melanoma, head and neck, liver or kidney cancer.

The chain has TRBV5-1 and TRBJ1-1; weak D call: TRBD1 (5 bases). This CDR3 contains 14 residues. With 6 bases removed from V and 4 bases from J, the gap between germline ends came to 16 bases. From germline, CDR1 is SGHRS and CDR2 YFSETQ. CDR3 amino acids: CASTPTVVGTEAFF. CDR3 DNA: TGCGCCAGCACTCCGACAGTCGTGGGCACTGAAGCTTTCTTT. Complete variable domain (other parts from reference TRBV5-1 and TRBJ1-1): KAGVTQTPRYLIKTRGQQVTLSCSPISGHRSVSWYQQTPGQGLQFLFEYFSETQRNKGNFPGRFSGRQFSNSRSEMNVSTLELGDSALYLCASTPTVVGTEAFFGQGTRLTVV.

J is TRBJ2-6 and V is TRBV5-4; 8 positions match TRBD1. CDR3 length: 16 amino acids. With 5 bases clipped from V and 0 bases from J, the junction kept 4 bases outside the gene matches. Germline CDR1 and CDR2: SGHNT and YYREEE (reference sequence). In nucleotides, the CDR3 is TGTGCCAGCAGAAGGGACAGGAACTCTGGGGCCAACGTCCTGACTTTC. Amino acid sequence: CASRRDRNSGANVLTF.

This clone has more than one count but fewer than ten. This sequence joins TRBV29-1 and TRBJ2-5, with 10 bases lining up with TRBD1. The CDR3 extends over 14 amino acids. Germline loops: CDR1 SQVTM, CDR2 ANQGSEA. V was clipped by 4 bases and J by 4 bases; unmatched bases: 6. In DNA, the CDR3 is TGCAGCGTTGGAGGACAGGGGGTACGAGAGACCCAGTACTTC. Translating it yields CSVGGQGVRETQYF.

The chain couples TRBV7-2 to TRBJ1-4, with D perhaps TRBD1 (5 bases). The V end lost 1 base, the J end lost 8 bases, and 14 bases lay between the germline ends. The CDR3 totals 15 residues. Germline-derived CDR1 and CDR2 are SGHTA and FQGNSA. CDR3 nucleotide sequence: TGTGCCAGCAGCTTAGGGGGGGTGACGGCGGAAAAACTGTTTTTT. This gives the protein CASSLGGVTAEKLFF. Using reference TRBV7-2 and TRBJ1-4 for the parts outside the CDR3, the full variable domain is GAGVSQSPSNKVTEKGKDVELRCDPISGHTALYWYRQSLGQGLEFLIYFQGNSAPDKSGLPSDRFSAERTGGSVSTLTIQRTQQEDSAVYLCASSLGGVTAEKLFFGSGTQLSVL.

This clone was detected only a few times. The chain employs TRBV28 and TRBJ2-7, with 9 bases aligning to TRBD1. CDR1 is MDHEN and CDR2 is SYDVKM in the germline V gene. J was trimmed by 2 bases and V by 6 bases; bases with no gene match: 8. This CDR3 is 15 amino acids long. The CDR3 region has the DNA TGTGCCAGCAGGACTACAGGGGGCTCGACCTACGAGCAGTACTTC. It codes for CASRTTGGSTYEQYF.

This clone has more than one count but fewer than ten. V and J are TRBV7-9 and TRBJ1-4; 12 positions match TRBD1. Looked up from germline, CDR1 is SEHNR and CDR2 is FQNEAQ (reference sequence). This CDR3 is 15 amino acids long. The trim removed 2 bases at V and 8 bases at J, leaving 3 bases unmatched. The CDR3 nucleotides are TGTGCCAGCAGCTTAACCGGGACAGGGGGCGAAAAACTGTTTTTT. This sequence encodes CASSLTGTGGEKLFF.

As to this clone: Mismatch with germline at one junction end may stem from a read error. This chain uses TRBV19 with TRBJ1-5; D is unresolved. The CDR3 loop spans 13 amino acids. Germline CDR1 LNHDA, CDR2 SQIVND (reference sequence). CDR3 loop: CASSTTKNQPQHF. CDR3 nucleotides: TGTGCCAGTAGTACTACAAAAAATCAACCCCAGCATTTT.

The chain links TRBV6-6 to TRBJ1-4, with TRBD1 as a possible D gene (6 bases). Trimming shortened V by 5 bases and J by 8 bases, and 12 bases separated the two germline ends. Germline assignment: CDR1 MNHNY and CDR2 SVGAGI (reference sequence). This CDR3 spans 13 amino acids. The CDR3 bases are TGTGCCAGCAGTCCCCAGGGGAACGAAAAACTGTTTTTT. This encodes CASSPQGNEKLFF.

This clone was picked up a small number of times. The DNA for the CDR3 is TGCGCCAGCAGCCAAGGACAATCTCCCTCCTACGAGCAGTACTTC. It is translated as CASSQGQSPSYEQYF. This chain uses TRBV4-3 with TRBJ2-7; D remains unclear. V lost 1 base to trimming and J lost 0 bases, with 10 bases between them. The CDR3 loop spans 15 amino acids. Germline lookup yields CDR1 LGHNA and CDR2 YSLEER.

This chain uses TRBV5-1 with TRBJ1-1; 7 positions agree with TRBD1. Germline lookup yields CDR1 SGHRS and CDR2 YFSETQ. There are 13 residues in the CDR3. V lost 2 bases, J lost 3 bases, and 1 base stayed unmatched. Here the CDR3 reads CASSFQGDTEAFF. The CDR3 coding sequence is TGCGCCAGCAGCTTCCAGGGGGACACTGAAGCTTTCTTT.

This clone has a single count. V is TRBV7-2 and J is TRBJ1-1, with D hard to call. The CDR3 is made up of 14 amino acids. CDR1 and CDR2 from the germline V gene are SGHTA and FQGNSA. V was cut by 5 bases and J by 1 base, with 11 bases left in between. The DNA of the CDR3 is TGTGCCAGCAGCAAAGCCCCCGGGAACACTGAAGCTTTCTTT. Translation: CASSKAPGNTEAFF.

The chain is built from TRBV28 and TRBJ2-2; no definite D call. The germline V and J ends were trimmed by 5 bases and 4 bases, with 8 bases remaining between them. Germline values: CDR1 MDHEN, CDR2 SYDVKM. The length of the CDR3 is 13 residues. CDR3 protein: CASSPPRTGELFF. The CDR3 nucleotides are TGTGCCAGCAGTCCCCCTCGCACCGGGGAGCTGTTTTTT.

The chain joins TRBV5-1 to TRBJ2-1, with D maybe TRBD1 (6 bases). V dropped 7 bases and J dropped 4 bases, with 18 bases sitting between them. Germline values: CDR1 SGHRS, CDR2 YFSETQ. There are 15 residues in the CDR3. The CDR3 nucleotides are TGCGCCAGCTCCGGTCTTACAGGGTTATACAATGAGCAGTTCTTC. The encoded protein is CASSGLTGLYNEQFF.

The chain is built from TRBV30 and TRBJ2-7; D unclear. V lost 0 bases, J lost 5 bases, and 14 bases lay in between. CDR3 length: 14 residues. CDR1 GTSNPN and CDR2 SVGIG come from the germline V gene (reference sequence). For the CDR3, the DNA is TGTGCCTGGAGTGTACGCCAGGTAATCAACGAGCAGTACTTC. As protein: CAWSVRQVINEQYF. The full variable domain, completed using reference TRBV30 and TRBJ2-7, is SQTIHQWPATLVQPVGSPLSLECTVEGTSNPNLYWYRQAAGRGLQLLFYSVGIGQISSEVPQNLSASRPQDRQFILSSKKLLLSDSGFYLCAWSVRQVINEQYFGPGTRLTVT.

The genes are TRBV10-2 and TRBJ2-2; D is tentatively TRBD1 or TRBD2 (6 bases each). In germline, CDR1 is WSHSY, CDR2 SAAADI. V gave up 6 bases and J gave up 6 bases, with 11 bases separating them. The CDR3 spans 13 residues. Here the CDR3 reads CASRERGAGELFF. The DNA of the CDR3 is TGCGCCAGCAGGGAAAGGGGGGCCGGGGAGCTGTTTTTT.

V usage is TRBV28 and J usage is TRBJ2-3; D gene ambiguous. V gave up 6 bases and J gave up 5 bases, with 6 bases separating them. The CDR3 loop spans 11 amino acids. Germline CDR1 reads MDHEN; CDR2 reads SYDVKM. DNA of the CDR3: TGTGCCAGCAGCTCATTAGATACGCAGTATTTT. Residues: CASSSLDTQYF.

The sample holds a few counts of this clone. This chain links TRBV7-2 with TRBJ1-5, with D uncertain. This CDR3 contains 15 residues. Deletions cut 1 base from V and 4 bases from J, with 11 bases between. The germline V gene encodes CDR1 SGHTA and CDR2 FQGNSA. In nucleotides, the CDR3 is TGTGCCAGCAGCTTAGGGACTCTGGGGAATCAGCCCCAGCATTTT. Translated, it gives CASSLGTLGNQPQHF.

The CDR3 sequence is CASSLDGRSGNTEAFF. DNA for the CDR3: TGCGCCAGCAGCTTGGATGGCAGGTCGGGGAACACTGAAGCTTTCTTT. The chain links TRBV5-1 to TRBJ1-1; no reliable D call. The V gene lost 0 bases and the J gene lost 1 base, with 13 bases spanning the gap. CDR1 and CDR2 (germline): SGHRS, YFSETQ. The CDR3 sequence is 16 residues long.

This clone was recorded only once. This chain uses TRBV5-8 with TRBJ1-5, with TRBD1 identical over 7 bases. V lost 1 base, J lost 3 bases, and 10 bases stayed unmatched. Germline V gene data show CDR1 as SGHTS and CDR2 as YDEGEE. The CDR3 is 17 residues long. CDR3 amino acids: CASSLRSPTGNNQPQHF. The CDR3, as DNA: TGTGCCAGCAGCTTGCGCTCGCCGACAGGGAACAATCAGCCCCAGCATTTT.

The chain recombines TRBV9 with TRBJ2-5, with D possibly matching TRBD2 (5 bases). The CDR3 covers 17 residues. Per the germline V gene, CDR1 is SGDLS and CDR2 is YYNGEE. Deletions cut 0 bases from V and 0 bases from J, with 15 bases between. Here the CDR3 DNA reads TGTGCCAGCAGCGTAGGGCTGACTACCGACTACCAAGAGACCCAGTACTTC. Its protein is CASSVGLTTDYQETQYF.

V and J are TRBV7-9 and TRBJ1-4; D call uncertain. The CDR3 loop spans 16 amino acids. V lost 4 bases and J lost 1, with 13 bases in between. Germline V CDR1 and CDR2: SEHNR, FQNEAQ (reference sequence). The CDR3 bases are TGTGCCAGCAGCTGGGAGACCGGGGTAACTAATGAAAAACTGTTTTTT. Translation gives CASSWETGVTNEKLFF.

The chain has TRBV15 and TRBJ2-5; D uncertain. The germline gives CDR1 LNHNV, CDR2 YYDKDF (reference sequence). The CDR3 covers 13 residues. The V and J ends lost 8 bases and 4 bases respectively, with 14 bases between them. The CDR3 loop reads CATAANRRETQYF. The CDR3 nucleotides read TGTGCCACCGCCGCTAATAGGCGAGAGACCCAGTACTTC.

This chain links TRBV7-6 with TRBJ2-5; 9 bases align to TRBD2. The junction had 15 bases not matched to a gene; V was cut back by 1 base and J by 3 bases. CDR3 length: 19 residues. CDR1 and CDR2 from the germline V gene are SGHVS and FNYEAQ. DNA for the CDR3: TGTGCCAGCAGCTTAGATCCCCCTAGCGGGGTGGGCGGAAAAGAGACCCAGTACTTC. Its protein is CASSLDPPSGVGGKETQYF.

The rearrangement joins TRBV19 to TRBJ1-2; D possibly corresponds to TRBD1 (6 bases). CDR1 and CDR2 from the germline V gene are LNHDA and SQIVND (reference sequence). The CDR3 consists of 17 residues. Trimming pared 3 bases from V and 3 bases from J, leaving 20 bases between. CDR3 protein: CASSIVTGRKGDYGYTF. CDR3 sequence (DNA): TGTGCCAGTAGTATCGTCACAGGGAGGAAAGGGGACTATGGCTACACCTTC.

The CDR3 is CASSAGLAGGTDTQYF. The CDR3 DNA follows: TGTGCCAGCAGTGCAGGACTAGCGGGGGGCACAGATACGCAGTATTTT. The chain uses TRBV2 and TRBJ2-3, with 13 positions matching TRBD2. Germline assignment: CDR1 SNHLY and CDR2 FYNNEI. Trimming removed 4 bases from V and 1 base from J; junction bases left unmatched: 2. The CDR3 is made up of 16 amino acids. Full variable domain (outside the CDR3, taken from reference TRBV2 and TRBJ2-3): EPEVTQTPSHQVTQMGQEVILRCVPISNHLYFYWYRQILGQKVEFLVSFYNNEISEKSEIFDDQFSVERPDGSNFTLKIRSTKLEDSAMYFCASSAGLAGGTDTQYFGPGTRLTVL.

The CDR3: CASSKGRTSYNEQFF. The CDR3 DNA sequence: TGTGCCAGCAGCAAGGGACGCACCTCCTACAATGAGCAGTTCTTC. This chain links TRBV14 with TRBJ2-1; D tentatively fits TRBD1 or TRBD2 (5 bases each). Germline V gene data show CDR1 as SGHDN and CDR2 as FVKESK. V was pared by 5 bases and J by 0 bases, with 11 bases between. The CDR3 loop spans 15 amino acids.

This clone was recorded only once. This CDR3 is CASSPRPLASTDTQYF. CDR3 coding DNA: TGTGCCAGCAGCCCTCGCCCCCTAGCTAGCACAGATACGCAGTATTTT. The chain joins TRBV7-2 to TRBJ2-3; D is possibly TRBD2 (5 bases). V dropped 5 bases and J dropped 0 bases, with 15 bases sitting between them. This CDR3 spans 16 amino acids. Germline CDR1 is SGHTA and CDR2 is FQGNSA.